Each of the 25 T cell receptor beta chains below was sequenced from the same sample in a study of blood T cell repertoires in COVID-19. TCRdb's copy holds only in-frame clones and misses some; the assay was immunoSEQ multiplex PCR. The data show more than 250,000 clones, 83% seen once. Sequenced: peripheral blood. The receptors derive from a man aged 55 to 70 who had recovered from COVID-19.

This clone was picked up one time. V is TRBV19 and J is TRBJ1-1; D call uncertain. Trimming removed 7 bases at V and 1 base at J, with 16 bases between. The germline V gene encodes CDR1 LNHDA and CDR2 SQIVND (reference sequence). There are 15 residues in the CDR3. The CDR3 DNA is TGTGCCAGTATGGCACGGGAACCGAAGAACACTGAAGCTTTCTTT. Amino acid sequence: CASMAREPKNTEAFF.

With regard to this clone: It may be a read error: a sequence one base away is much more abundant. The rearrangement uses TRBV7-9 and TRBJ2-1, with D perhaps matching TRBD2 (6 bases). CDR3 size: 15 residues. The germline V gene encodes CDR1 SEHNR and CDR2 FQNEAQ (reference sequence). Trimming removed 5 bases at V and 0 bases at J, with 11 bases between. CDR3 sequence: CASSPRGSSYNEQFF. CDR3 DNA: TGTGCCAGCAGCCCCCGGGGGAGCTCCTACAATGAGCAGTTCTTC.

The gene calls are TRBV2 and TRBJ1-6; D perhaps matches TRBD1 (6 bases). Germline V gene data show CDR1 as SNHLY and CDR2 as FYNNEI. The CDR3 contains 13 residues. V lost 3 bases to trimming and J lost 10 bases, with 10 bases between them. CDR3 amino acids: CASSDSQGSPLHF. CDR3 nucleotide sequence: TGTGCCAGCAGTGACTCGCAGGGGTCACCCCTCCACTTT. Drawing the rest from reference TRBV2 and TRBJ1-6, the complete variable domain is EPEVTQTPSHQVTQMGQEVILRCVPISNHLYFYWYRQILGQKVEFLVSFYNNEISEKSEIFDDQFSVERPDGSNFTLKIRSTKLEDSAMYFCASSDSQGSPLHFGNGTRLTVT.

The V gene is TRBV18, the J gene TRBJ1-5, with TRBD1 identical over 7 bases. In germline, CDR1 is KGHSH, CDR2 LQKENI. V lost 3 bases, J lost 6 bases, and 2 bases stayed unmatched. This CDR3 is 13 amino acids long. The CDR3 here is CASSPGQSQPQHF. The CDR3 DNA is TGTGCCAGCTCACCGGGACAGAGTCAGCCCCAGCATTTT.

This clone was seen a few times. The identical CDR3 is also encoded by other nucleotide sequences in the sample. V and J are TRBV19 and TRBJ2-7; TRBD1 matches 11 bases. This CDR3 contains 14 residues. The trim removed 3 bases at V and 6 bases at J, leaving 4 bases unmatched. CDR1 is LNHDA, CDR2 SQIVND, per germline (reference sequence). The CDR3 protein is CASSIRTGGVEQYF. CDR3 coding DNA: TGTGCCAGTAGTATTAGGACAGGGGGCGTCGAGCAGTACTTC.

CDR3 residues: CAWGAPPPYEQYF. The CDR3 region has the DNA TGTGCCTGGGGGGCCCCCCCACCCTACGAGCAGTACTTC. The chain carries TRBV30 and TRBJ2-7, with D possibly being TRBD1 (5 bases). The CDR3 runs 13 residues. The V and J ends lost 5 bases and 2 bases respectively, with 13 bases between them. Looked up from germline, CDR1 is GTSNPN and CDR2 is SVGIG (reference sequence).

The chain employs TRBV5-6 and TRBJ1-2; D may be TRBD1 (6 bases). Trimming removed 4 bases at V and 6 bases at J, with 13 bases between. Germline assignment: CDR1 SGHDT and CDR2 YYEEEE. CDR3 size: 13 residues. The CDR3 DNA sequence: TGTGCCAGCAGCGACCCGGGGGGCGATGGCTACACCTTC. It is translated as CASSDPGGDGYTF.

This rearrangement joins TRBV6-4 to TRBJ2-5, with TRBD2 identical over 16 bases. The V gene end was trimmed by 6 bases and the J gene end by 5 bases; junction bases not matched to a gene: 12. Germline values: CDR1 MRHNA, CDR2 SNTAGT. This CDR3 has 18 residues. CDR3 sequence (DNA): TGTGCCAGCAGGTACCCCGGGACTAGCGGGGGGGCCAGCGAGACCCAGTACTTC. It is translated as CASRYPGTSGGASETQYF.

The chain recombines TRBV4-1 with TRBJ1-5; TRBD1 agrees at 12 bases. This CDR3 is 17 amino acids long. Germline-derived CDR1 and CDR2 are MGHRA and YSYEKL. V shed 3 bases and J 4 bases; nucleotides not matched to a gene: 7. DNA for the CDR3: TGCGCCAGCAGCCAGCGGGACAGGGGGCCGGGGAATCAGCCCCAGCATTTT. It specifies CASSQRDRGPGNQPQHF.

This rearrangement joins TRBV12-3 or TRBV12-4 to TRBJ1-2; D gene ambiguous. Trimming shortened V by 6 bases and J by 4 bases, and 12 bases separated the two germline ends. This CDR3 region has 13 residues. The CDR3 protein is CASSPGSLYGYTF. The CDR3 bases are TGTGCCAGCAGCCCCGGGTCTCTCTATGGCTACACCTTC.

CDR3 loop: CASSLAGVAGPQNIQYF. The DNA for the CDR3 is TGCGCCAGCAGCCTCGCGGGGGTTGCGGGCCCCCAAAACATTCAGTACTTC. The V call is TRBV4-1, the J call TRBJ2-4, with 7 bases that match TRBD2. From germline, CDR1 is MGHRA and CDR2 YSYEKL. This CDR3 contains 17 residues. J gave up 5 bases and V 4 bases, and 14 bases lay outside the gene matches.

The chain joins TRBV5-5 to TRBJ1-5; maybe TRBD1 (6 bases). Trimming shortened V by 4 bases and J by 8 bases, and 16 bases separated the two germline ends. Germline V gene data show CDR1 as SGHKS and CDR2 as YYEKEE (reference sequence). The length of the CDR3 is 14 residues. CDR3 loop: CASSRRTDLEPQHF. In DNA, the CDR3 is TGTGCCAGCAGCAGGAGGACAGACCTCGAGCCCCAGCATTTT.

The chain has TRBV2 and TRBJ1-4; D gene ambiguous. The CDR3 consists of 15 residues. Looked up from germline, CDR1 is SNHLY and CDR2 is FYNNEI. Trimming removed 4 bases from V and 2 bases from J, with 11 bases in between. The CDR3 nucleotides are TGTGCCAGCAGTGCCCAGTTTTCTACTAATGAAAAACTGTTTTTT. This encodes CASSAQFSTNEKLFF.

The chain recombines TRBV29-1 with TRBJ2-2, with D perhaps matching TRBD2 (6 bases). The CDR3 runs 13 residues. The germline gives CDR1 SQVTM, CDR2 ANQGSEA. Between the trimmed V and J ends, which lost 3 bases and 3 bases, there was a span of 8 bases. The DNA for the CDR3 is TGCAGCGTTGATCTAGCGCACACCGGGGAGCTGTTTTTT. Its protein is CSVDLAHTGELFF.

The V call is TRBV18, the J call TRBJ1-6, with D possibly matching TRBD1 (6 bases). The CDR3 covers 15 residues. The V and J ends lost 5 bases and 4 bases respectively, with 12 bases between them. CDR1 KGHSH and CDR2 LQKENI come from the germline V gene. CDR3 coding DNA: TGTGCCAGCTCAGAGGACAGCACTTATAATTCACCCCTCCACTTT. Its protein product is CASSEDSTYNSPLHF.

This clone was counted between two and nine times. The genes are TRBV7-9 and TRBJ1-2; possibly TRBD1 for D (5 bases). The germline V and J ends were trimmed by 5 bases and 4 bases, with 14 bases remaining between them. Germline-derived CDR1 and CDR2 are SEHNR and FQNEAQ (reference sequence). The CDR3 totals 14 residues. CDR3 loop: CASSATRGGYGYTF. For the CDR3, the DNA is TGTGCCAGCAGCGCAACCCGGGGGGGCTATGGCTACACCTTC.

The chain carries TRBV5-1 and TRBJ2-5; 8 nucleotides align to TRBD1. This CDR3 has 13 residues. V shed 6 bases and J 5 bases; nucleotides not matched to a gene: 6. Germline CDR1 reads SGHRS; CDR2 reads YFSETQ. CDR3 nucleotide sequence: TGCGCCAGCACGGGACAGGAGTGGGAGACCCAGTACTTC. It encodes CASTGQEWETQYF. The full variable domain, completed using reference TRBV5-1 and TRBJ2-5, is KAGVTQTPRYLIKTRGQQVTLSCSPISGHRSVSWYQQTPGQGLQFLFEYFSETQRNKGNFPGRFSGRQFSNSRSEMNVSTLELGDSALYLCASTGQEWETQYFGPGTRLLVL.

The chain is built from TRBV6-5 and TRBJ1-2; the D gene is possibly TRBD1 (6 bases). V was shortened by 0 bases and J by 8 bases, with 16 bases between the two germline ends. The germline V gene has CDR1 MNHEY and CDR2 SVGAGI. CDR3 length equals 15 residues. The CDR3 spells CASSYSPGAKWGYTF. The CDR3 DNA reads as TGTGCCAGCAGTTACTCGCCAGGGGCCAAGTGGGGCTACACCTTC.

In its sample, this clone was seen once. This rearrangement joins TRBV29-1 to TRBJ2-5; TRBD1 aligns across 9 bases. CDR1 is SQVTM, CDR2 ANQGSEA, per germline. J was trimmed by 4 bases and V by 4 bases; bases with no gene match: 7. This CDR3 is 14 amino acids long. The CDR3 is CSVVTTGGVETQYF. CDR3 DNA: TGCAGCGTTGTGACAACAGGGGGCGTAGAGACCCAGTACTTC. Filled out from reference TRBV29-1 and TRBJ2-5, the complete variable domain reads SAVISQKPSRDICQRGTSLTIQCQVDSQVTMMFWYRQQPGQSLTLIATANQGSEATYESGFVIDKFPISRPNLTFSTLTVSNMSPEDSSIYLCSVVTTGGVETQYFGPGTRLLVL.

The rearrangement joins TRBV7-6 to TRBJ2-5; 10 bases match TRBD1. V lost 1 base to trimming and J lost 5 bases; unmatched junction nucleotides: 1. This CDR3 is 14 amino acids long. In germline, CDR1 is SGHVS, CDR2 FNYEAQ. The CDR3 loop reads CASSLGTGGETQYF. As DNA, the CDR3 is TGTGCCAGCAGCTTAGGGACAGGGGGGGAGACCCAGTACTTC.

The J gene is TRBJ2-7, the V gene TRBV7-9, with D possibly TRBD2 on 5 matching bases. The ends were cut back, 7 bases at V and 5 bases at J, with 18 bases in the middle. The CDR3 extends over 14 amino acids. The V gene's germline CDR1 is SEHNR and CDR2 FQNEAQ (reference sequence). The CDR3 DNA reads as TGTGCCAGCACCCTAGCCAGCGCCGGCAACGAGCAGTACTTC. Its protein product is CASTLASAGNEQYF. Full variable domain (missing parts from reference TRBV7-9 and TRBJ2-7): DTGVSQNPRHKITKRGQNVTFRCDPISEHNRLYWYRQTLGQGPEFLTYFQNEAQLEKSRLLSDRFSAERPKGSFSTLEIQRTEQGDSAMYLCASTLASAGNEQYFGPGTRLTVT.

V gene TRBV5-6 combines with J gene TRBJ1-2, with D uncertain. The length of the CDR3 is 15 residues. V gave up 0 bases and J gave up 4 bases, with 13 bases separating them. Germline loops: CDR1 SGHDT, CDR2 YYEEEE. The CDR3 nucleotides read TGTGCCAGCAGCTTGGAGGCAGAGACTCGCTATGGCTACACCTTC. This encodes CASSLEAETRYGYTF.

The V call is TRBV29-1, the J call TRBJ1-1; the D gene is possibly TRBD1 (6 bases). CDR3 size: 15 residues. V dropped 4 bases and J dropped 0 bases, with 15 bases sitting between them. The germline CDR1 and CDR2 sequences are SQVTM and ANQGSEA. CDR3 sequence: CSVGGRQTMNTEAFF. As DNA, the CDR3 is TGCAGCGTTGGGGGGCGGCAAACCATGAACACTGAAGCTTTCTTT. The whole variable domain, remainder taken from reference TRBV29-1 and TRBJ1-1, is SAVISQKPSRDICQRGTSLTIQCQVDSQVTMMFWYRQQPGQSLTLIATANQGSEATYESGFVIDKFPISRPNLTFSTLTVSNMSPEDSSIYLCSVGGRQTMNTEAFFGQGTRLTVV.

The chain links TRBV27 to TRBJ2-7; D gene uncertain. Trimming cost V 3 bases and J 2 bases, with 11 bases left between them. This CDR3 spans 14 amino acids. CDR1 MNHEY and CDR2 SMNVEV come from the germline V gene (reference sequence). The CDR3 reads CASSFMAGAYEQYF. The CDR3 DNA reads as TGTGCCAGCAGTTTCATGGCAGGTGCCTACGAGCAGTACTTC.

DNA of the CDR3: TGTGCCAGCACCCCAAGCGGGGGAACCGGGGAGACCCAGTACTTC. Translating gives CASTPSGGTGETQYF. The chain joins TRBV6-5 to TRBJ2-5, with TRBD2 matching 8 bases. The germline V gene encodes CDR1 MNHEY and CDR2 SVGAGI. The CDR3 totals 15 residues. Trimming took 7 bases from V and 5 from J; bases not matched to a gene: 12.